In its sample, the clone carrying this TCR beta chain was seen a few times. Total RNA was isolated from whole blood that had not been fractionated. This record comes from a study of human T cells and chemical hapten exposure. Background on the study: Per-sample variation in TCR yield stemmed mainly from small pooled library volume differences.

TCRdb re-analysed the 5' RACE reads in MiXCR, keeping a single row per CDR3 protein. The repertoire holds tens of thousands of distinct CDR3 sequences, with about 8.4% as singletons. CDR1 is SGHTA, CDR2 FQGNSA, per germline. V was cut by 2 bases and J by 5 bases, with 9 bases left in between. The CDR3 spans 13 residues. The TCR was taken from a male donor in good health. The chain couples TRBV7-2 to TRBJ1-1; possible D gene TRBD1, 5 bases. For the CDR3, the DNA is TGTGCCAGCAGCTTATCCCGGGGGACTGAAGCTTTCTTT. Residues: CASSLSRGTEAFF.